A selection of T cell receptor beta chains follows, all from one sample in a study of blood T cell repertoires in COVID-19. This table comes from immunoSEQ multiplex PCR, and its TCRdb copy is limited to in-frame clones, with some not included. This sample has some 700,000 clones, with 80% to 90% found just once. Sequenced: peripheral blood. The receptor source for this set is a woman aged 18-30 years with acute or convalescent COVID-19. CDR3s include the opening cysteine and the closing phenylalanine or tryptophan. A D gene is named only where the DNA matches it firmly. The size field is filled for only some rows; it gives once, few, many or a size class.

CDR3 DNA: TGTGCCAGCAGCTTTATGGGGGGGGTCACAGATACGCAGTATTTT
CDR3 protein: CASSFMGGVTDTQYF
clone size: -
D gene: TRBD2
V gene: TRBV11-3
J gene: TRBJ2-3

CDR3 DNA: TGTGCCAGCAGCGTAGGATTCGAGAACACCATATATTTT
CDR3 protein: CASSVGFENTIYF
clone size: -
D gene: -
V gene: TRBV9
J gene: TRBJ1-3

CDR3 DNA: TGTGCCACCAGTGACCCAGGGTCGAACACTGAAGCTTTCTTT
CDR3 protein: CATSDPGSNTEAFF
clone size: -
D gene: -
V gene: TRBV24-1
J gene: TRBJ1-1

CDR3 DNA: TGTGCCAGCAGCAAAGCGACGGTCGCAGGCAGCACGCCTATGAACACTGAAGCTTTCTTT
CDR3 protein: CASSKATVAGSTPMNTEAFF
clone size: -
D gene: -
V gene: TRBV21-1
J gene: TRBJ1-1

CDR3 DNA: TGTGCCACCAGTGATTTGGGACAGGCCTATGGCTACACCTTC
CDR3 protein: CATSDLGQAYGYTF
clone size: -
D gene: TRBD1
V gene: TRBV24-1
J gene: TRBJ1-2

CDR3 DNA: TGTGCCAGCAGCTTAGGAGGGAGCGAAAAACTGTTTTTT
CDR3 protein: CASSLGGSEKLFF
clone size: -
D gene: -
V gene: TRBV7-2
J gene: TRBJ1-4

CDR3 DNA: TGTGCCTGGAGTCTTGTCTATGCTGAAAAACTGTTTTTT
CDR3 protein: CAWSLVYAEKLFF
clone size: -
D gene: -
V gene: TRBV30
J gene: TRBJ1-4

CDR3 DNA: TGTGCCAGCAGCCCTCGGGGGTCTGGGTACAATGAGCAGTTCTTC
CDR3 protein: CASSPRGSGYNEQFF
clone size: -
D gene: -
V gene: TRBV7-3
J gene: TRBJ2-1

CDR3 DNA: TGTGCCAGCAGTTACTCGGACAGGGCCTATGGCTACACCTTC
CDR3 protein: CASSYSDRAYGYTF
clone size: few
D gene: TRBD1
V gene: TRBV6-2/TRBV6-3
J gene: TRBJ1-2

CDR3 DNA: TGCGCCAGCAGCCAAGAGTTGACAGGAGGAAATGAAAAACTGTTTTTT
CDR3 protein: CASSQELTGGNEKLFF
clone size: -
D gene: -
V gene: TRBV4-1
J gene: TRBJ1-4

CDR3 DNA: TGTGCCAGCAGTGACAGGGGGTTTGCTTTCTTT
CDR3 protein: CASSDRGFAFF
clone size: -
D gene: TRBD1
V gene: TRBV6-2/TRBV6-3
J gene: TRBJ1-1

CDR3 DNA: TGTGCCAGCAGCTTGTTGGGAGACGAAAGGGGGTCTAAGTCCTACAATGAGCAGTTCTTC
CDR3 protein: CASSLLGDERGSKSYNEQFF
clone size: -
D gene: -
V gene: TRBV5-5
J gene: TRBJ2-1

CDR3 DNA: TGTGCCATCTCCGGGGGTGCCGACTCTGGAAACACCATATATTTT
CDR3 protein: CAISGGADSGNTIYF
clone size: few
D gene: -
V gene: TRBV10-3
J gene: TRBJ1-3

CDR3 DNA: TGTGCCAGTAGTCCGACAGGGGAAAAAGGGGAGCTGTTTTTT
CDR3 protein: CASSPTGEKGELFF
clone size: -
D gene: TRBD1
V gene: TRBV19
J gene: TRBJ2-2

CDR3 DNA: TGTGCCAGCAATCGGGGGGGCTTGAACAATGAGCAGTTCTTC
CDR3 protein: CASNRGGLNNEQFF
clone size: -
D gene: TRBD2
V gene: TRBV2
J gene: TRBJ2-1

CDR3 DNA: TGCGCCAGCAGCTTTTCAGGGGACGAGCAGTACTTC
CDR3 protein: CASSFSGDEQYF
clone size: -
D gene: -
V gene: TRBV5-1
J gene: TRBJ2-7

CDR3 DNA: TGTGCCAGTTGTCTCTCGACAGCTATGAACACTGAAGCTTTCTTT
CDR3 protein: CASCLSTAMNTEAFF
clone size: -
D gene: -
V gene: TRBV6-5
J gene: TRBJ1-1

CDR3 DNA: TGTGCCAGCAGCTTAGAGGGGAACAGGGGGCCGAACACCGGGGAGCTGTTTTTT
CDR3 protein: CASSLEGNRGPNTGELFF
clone size: once
D gene: TRBD1
V gene: TRBV11-3
J gene: TRBJ2-2

CDR3 DNA: TGTGCCAGCAGTTACTCGACTGGCGACCAAGAGACCCAGTACTTC
CDR3 protein: CASSYSTGDQETQYF
clone size: -
D gene: -
V gene: TRBV6-2/TRBV6-3
J gene: TRBJ2-5

CDR3 DNA: TGTGCCAGCTCTCCGGACAGCCATTACAAGAACACTGAAGCTTTCTTT
CDR3 protein: CASSPDSHYKNTEAFF
clone size: once
D gene: -
V gene: TRBV18
J gene: TRBJ1-1

CDR3 DNA: TGTGCCAGTAGTTGGGGGGAGAGCTATGGCTACACCTTC
CDR3 protein: CASSWGESYGYTF
clone size: once
D gene: -
V gene: TRBV19
J gene: TRBJ1-2

CDR3 DNA: TGTGCCAGCAGCGGGGAAACGGGTGGCTACACCTTC
CDR3 protein: CASSGETGGYTF
clone size: once
D gene: -
V gene: TRBV28
J gene: TRBJ1-2

CDR3 DNA: TGTGCCAGCAGCTCCGGGACAGTCCGGGGCTACACCTTC
CDR3 protein: CASSSGTVRGYTF
clone size: -
D gene: TRBD1
V gene: TRBV5-4
J gene: TRBJ1-2

CDR3 DNA: TGTGCCAGCAGCTTGATCGCTGAAGCTTTCTTT
CDR3 protein: CASSLIAEAFF
clone size: -
D gene: -
V gene: TRBV5-5
J gene: TRBJ1-1

CDR3 DNA: TGTGCCTGGAGTGTCGGTCTTTCACCCCTCCACTTT
CDR3 protein: CAWSVGLSPLHF
clone size: -
D gene: -
V gene: TRBV30
J gene: TRBJ1-6

CDR3 DNA: TGTGCCAGCAGCCCCAATAGGAACAGGGGTAGCACAGATACGCAGTATTTT
CDR3 protein: CASSPNRNRGSTDTQYF
clone size: -
D gene: TRBD1
V gene: TRBV7-9
J gene: TRBJ2-3

CDR3 DNA: TGTGCCAGCAGCCCCGACAGGGGTCGGTTTGAAGCTTTCTTT
CDR3 protein: CASSPDRGRFEAFF
clone size: once
D gene: TRBD1
V gene: TRBV6-5
J gene: TRBJ1-1

CDR3 DNA: TGTGCCATCAGTGAGTCTAGTGGGGGGAAACTGTTTTTT
CDR3 protein: CAISESSGGKLFF
clone size: -
D gene: -
V gene: TRBV10-3
J gene: TRBJ1-4

CDR3 DNA: TGTGCCACCAGCAGGGGGCTTGGGGTTGGAGAAAAACTGTTTTTT
CDR3 protein: CATSRGLGVGEKLFF
clone size: -
D gene: -
V gene: TRBV15
J gene: TRBJ1-4

CDR3 DNA: TGTGCCAGCAGCAAAAAAAGGCCAGGCAGGGGAGAGACCCAGTACTTC
CDR3 protein: CASSKKRPGRGETQYF
clone size: -
D gene: -
V gene: TRBV21-1
J gene: TRBJ2-5

CDR3 DNA: TGTGCCAGCAGCTCCCCCTCGATGGGGGGGGGTTCACCCCTCCACTTT
CDR3 protein: CASSSPSMGGGSPLHF
clone size: -
D gene: -
V gene: TRBV27
J gene: TRBJ1-6

CDR3 DNA: TGTGCCAGTAGTACCTGGACAGGGGAGGAAGCTTTCTTT
CDR3 protein: CASSTWTGEEAFF
clone size: -
D gene: TRBD1
V gene: TRBV19
J gene: TRBJ1-1